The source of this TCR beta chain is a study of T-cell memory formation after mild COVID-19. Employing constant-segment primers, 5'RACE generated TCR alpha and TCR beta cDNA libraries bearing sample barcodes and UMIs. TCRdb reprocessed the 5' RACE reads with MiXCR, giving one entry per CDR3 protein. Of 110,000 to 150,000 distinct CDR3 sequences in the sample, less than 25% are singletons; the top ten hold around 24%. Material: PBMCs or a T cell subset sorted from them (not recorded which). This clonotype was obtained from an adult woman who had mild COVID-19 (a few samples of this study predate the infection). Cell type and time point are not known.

CDR3 bases: TGTGCCAGCAGGGTCGGGACAGGAATCTACGAGCAGTACTTC. It is translated as CASRVGTGIYEQYF. This chain links TRBV12-3 or TRBV12-4 with TRBJ2-7, with 8 nucleotides matching TRBD1. J was trimmed by 3 bases and V by 6 bases; bases with no gene match: 7. There are 14 residues in the CDR3.